This T cell receptor beta chain was observed in a study of cytomegalovirus exposure and HLA in healthy donors. Background on the study: Around 83% of 398 genotyped donors fell in the Caucasian-associated ancestry cluster. Study-wide findings and caveats: Rare sequences made up most TCRs, while some public TCRs were found in many donors. Segments of the TCR beta V type were, in most cases, productive about 90% or about 30% of the time in an earlier analysis. Available immune exposure information was restricted to CMV serostatus only.

V shed 5 bases, J shed 6 bases, and the junction held 7 bases outside the gene matches. From germline, CDR1 is MDHEN and CDR2 SYDVKM. This CDR3 region has 15 residues. A word on this clone: Its antigen remains unidentified.

Primers included in the PCR were 60 Vbeta and 13 Jbeta primers. Here immunoSEQ multiplex PCR was the method, and the copy in TCRdb shows in-frame clones only, minus some. Among tens of thousands of clones listed, 73% were seen once. The V gene is TRBV28, the J gene TRBJ1-6; 7 nucleotides agree with TRBD1. The sample comprised PBMCs. This receptor was identified in a man aged 45-65 years in good health and CMV-seronegative. CDR3 sequence: CASSLAGTANSPLHF. In DNA form, the CDR3 reads TGTGCCAGCAGTCTCGCCGGGACAGCTAATTCACCCCTCCACTTT.